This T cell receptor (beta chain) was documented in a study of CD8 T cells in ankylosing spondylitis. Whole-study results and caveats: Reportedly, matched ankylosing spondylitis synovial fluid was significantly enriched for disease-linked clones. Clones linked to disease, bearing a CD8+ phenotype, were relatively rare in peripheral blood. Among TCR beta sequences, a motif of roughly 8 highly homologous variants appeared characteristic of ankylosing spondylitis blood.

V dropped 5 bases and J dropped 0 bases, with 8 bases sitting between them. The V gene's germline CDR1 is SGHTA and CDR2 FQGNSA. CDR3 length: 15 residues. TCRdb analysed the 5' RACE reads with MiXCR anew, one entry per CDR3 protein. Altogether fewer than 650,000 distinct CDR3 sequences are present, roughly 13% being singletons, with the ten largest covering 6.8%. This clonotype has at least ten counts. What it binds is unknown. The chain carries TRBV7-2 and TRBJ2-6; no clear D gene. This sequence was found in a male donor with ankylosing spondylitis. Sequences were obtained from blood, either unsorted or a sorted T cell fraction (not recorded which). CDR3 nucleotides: TGTGCCAGCAGCCCACACAACTCTGGGGCCAACGTCCTGACTTTC. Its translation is CASSPHNSGANVLTF.